This T cell receptor (beta chain) was recovered during a study of CD8 T cells in ankylosing spondylitis (dated by TCRdb to 2015 to 2018). A note on the overall study: The study profiled T cell receptor beta repertoires in healthy donors and ankylosing spondylitis patients to find disease-linked TCR variants. The whole study cohort included over a hundred healthy donors and roughly 24 ankylosing spondylitis patients. Peripheral blood samples were taken, and synovial fluid was additionally collected from ankylosing spondylitis patients. Broader findings and caveats from the paper: Some motif variants had previously been reported in the synovial fluid and blood of reactive arthritis patients, which suggests shared mechanisms of disease initiation. Blood from ankylosing spondylitis patients appeared to be characterized by a TCR beta motif composed of several highly homologous amino acid variants. In peripheral blood, the disease-linked clones were found at relatively low frequencies and had a CD8+ phenotype. According to the report, matched synovial fluid samples from ankylosing spondylitis patients were significantly enriched for the disease-linked clones.

Reading from cysteine to phenylalanine, the CDR3 counts 15 amino acids. Only the CDR3 DNA is retained, 45 bases long and in frame from the first base. Looking up the germline V gene (reference sequence) yields CDR1 SEHNR and CDR2 FQNEAQ. The V and J ends are trimmed by 1 base and 0 bases, leaving 9 bases between them. Concerning this clonotype: No cognate antigen has been identified for it. The sample holds no much larger clone one base away, and base qualities are not on file.

The sequencer was an Illumina HiSeq 2500. Quantitative 5'-RACE with molecular barcodes was used to prepare TCR beta libraries. Under the source paper's analysis protocol: A new computational method, built on a probabilistic model of VDJ rearrangement, was used to identify disease-linked TCR variants. The public reads were run again by TCRdb, first through fastp at Q25 and then through MiXCR, and only productive beta chains were kept. Rows are combined by CDR3 protein, so each entry shows the most common genes and DNA. The authors' filters were not applied to this entry. Recorded for this sample are about 170,000 distinct CDR3 sequences; approximately 20% of them occurred a single time. The ten largest clonotypes hold approximately 7.8% of the sample.

The sequenced sample consisted of blood, either unsorted or a sorted T cell fraction (not recorded which). The rearrangement joined TRBV7-9 to TRBJ1-2; confidence is insufficient to name the D gene. The origin of this receptor is a male donor with ankylosing spondylitis or in good health (not recorded which). The CDR3 amino acid sequence is: CASSLDASSNYGYTF. The sequenced DNA: TGTGCCAGCAGCTTAGACGCGTCTTCTAACTATGGCTACACCTTC.